This TCR beta chain is from a study of cytomegalovirus exposure and HLA in healthy donors listed by TCRdb under 2017. Regarding the research as a whole: An earlier analysis of approximately 600 of the donors reported roughly 270 Gb of sequence data and 100 million to 140 million unique TCR beta sequences from about 200 million T cells. Donor age, sex, ethnicity and CMV serostatus were compiled together with the repertoire data. On average, about 200,000 unique TCR beta nucleotide sequences were sequenced per donor among about 400 genotyped donors of the cohort, with roughly 18% of those sequences being non-productive. To predict cytomegalovirus infection status, the study brought together high-throughput TCR immunosequencing, statistical association of individual TCRs with disease status, and machine learning. An early release that covered some 640 HLA-typed donors contained around 300 gigabases of sequencing data and 65 million to 100 million unique TCR sequences. Rather than using new phenotypic data, the later analysis identified candidate immune exposures from TCR beta sequences and from how often those sequences occurred across donors. Because of strong linkage in the cohort, four or five DR-DQ haplotypes were treated as single units for association and clustering. The T cell repertoires of under 750 subjects were profiled by immunosequencing and related to cytomegalovirus serostatus. Typing coverage varied by locus: roughly 620-630 donors for A, B, C, DRB1 and DQB1; approximately 560 for DQA1; around 570 for DPA1; fewer than 480 for DPB1. HLA typing included class I and class II loci at four-digit resolution. Every discovery cohort repertoire had been produced on one sequencing platform. Among the approximately 430 genotyped donors, around 81% belonged to the genetic ancestry cluster associated with self-reported Caucasian donors. The aim of the study was to test whether cataloging public T cell receptors could identify signatures of past pathogen exposure. In a later genetic analysis, genome-wide SNP genotypes for about 65% of the roughly 670 donors were used, and that subset was treated as a discovery cohort. In a later analysis, previously published TCR beta repertoires from 500 to 750 donors were re-analyzed and high-resolution HLA genotyping was added so that TCR occurrence patterns could be studied. In an earlier analysis of 550 to 700 of the donors, high-throughput TCR beta sequencing was used to judge whether each TCR beta V gene segment behaved as functional or pseudogenic. Besides the first cohort of approximately 710 subjects, a separate validation cohort made up of roughly 130 different subjects was used.

Library preparation was by the immunoSEQ multiplex PCR assay. The multiplex PCR relied on a mix of 60 forward primers for TCR Vbeta segments and 13 reverse primers for TCR Jbeta segments. The CDR3 region of rearranged TCR beta genes was amplified from genomic DNA by a multiplex PCR assay. The amplified TCR beta libraries were sequenced on the Illumina HiSeq System as 87-base-pair reads. The published analysis was carried out like this. Across the 640 or so repertoires, a later analysis counted some 81 million unique TCR beta chains, around 11 million of which were shared by at least two donors. Raw reads were error-corrected and collapsed into unique sequences by a nearest-neighbor algorithm in which closely related sequences were merged to remove PCR and sequencing errors. To assign V, D and J gene segments, CDR3 sequences were aligned to IMGT reference sequences. For a sequence to be retained, a match of at least six nucleotides to both a V gene segment and a J gene segment was required. Rearrangements were called productive when the CDR3 lacked stop codons and stayed in frame with V and J; all others were non-productive. Following IMGT convention, CDR3 was defined as the stretch from the second conserved V-encoded cysteine to the conserved J-encoded phenylalanine. Sequences without an unambiguous match to a single V gene segment were excluded from the earlier analysis of about 630 of the donors. In an earlier analysis of several hundred of the donors, V segments were called functional above 56.7% productive rearrangements and were called segregating when the between-donor standard deviation exceeded 5%. To diagnose cytomegalovirus status from the catalog of TCR beta chain sequences, a statistical classification framework was built. In a later analysis, V and J genes were assigned by comparing TCR nucleotide sequences against IMGT/GENE-DB human TR gene sequences. A later analysis assigned CDR3 sequences and most-parsimonious VDJ recombination scenarios with the TCRdist pipeline. In a later analysis, each TCR beta chain was defined by its CDR3 amino acid sequence together with its V-gene family, and reads without a unique V-gene family were excluded. To address suspected cross-contamination and a sequencing artifact, a later analysis removed 592 highly shared, low-generation-probability nucleotide sequences. A later analysis calculated a clonal expansion index for each public chain from normalized within-repertoire ranks of inferred template counts. Generation probabilities in a later analysis came from a VDJ recombination model fitted to out-of-frame rearrangements, and those results were checked against IGoR. A later analysis scored TCR-TCR, TCR-HLA and TCR-CMV co-occurrence with hypergeometric tests, applying a repertoire-size bias correction to TCR pairs. False discovery rates were estimated in a later analysis by permuting HLA or CMV assignments 20 times. In a later analysis, co-occurring TCRs were grouped using DBSCAN, with TCRdist sequence similarity added in when clustering inside HLA-allele-positive subsets. Co-occurrence clustering excluded repertoires with fewer than 30,000 or more than 120,000 public chains, plus five with anomalous nucleotide sharing. TCRdb carries this immuneACCESS record with in-frame sequences only. Its versions omit some clonotypes, under half of them owing to an unresolved V gene in the studies checked, with the rest unexplained. The V and J calls and clone size are taken from that table; D and trimming were inferred from the DNA. The sample data list some 150,000 clones, and about 82% of these were observed just once. About 0.77% of the sample is in the top ten clones.

Concerning this clone: The antigen it binds to is not known. Base qualities are missing; no much larger clone stands one base away.

Here is what the overall study found, with its caveats: When HLA alleles, especially DR and DQ, strongly co-occurred, attributing TCR associations to individual alleles was difficult. Most TCR sequences were observed very rarely across donors, whereas some public TCRs were present in many individuals. The study listed 164 TCR beta chains as associated with cytomegalovirus. A later analysis found that most CMV-associated TCR beta chains appeared HLA-restricted, with HLA associations seemingly driven largely by CMV exposure. Cytomegalovirus status was reported to be diagnosed by the classifier with high specificity and sensitivity in both the original and validation cohorts. In a later analysis, 15,000 to 20,000 TCR beta sequences were associated with specific HLA alleles at a false discovery rate of 0.05. Several of the top co-occurrence clusters appeared to be linked to parvovirus B19, influenza, CMV and Epstein-Barr virus, according to a later analysis. Because counts were too low, roughly 18 rarely observed V segments, including chromosome 9 orphons, were left out of the earlier analysis of 587 of the donors. In vitro tests confirmed that a few of the cytomegalovirus-associated TCR beta chains recognize cytomegalovirus antigens. In a later analysis, TCR association rates were found to vary across HLA loci, with the most associated TCRs seen for DRB1 alleles and the fewest for HLA-C alleles. In a later analysis, HLA-associated TCR beta chains were found to be more clonally expanded and to have lower generation probabilities than equally common non-associated chains. Because some donors lacked HLA typing at each locus, the association tests relied only on the typed subset. Immune exposure information for the cohort was limited to CMV serostatus. The presence/absence analyses assumed that sequencing depth was roughly uniform across donors, and that assumption may not be true. According to a later genetic analysis, donors in an Asian-associated ancestry cluster had fewer N-insertions in productive TCRs than the approximately 690-donor mean. According to the authors, the approach could potentially be generalized to other disease states and immunological phenotypes. Some IMGT-functional V segments, including TRBV6-2 and TRBV6-3, could not be distinguished by the 87-base-pair reads and were therefore excluded. In an earlier analysis of approximately 590 of the donors, most TCR beta V segments appeared in productive rearrangements about 90% or about 30% of the time, broadly matching IMGT annotations. Only TCR beta chains were sequenced in this cohort, and the absence of alpha or paired-chain data limited detectable features. A further reported finding was that TCR beta sequences accurately predicted the HLA-A and HLA-B alleles for most subjects in the first cohort. Correlated functional status among segregating V segments might reflect linkage disequilibrium, but an unknown experimental factor could not be ruled out. A cluster of highly shared sequence variants was judged likely to be a technical artifact of the sequencing pipeline. An association between a missense DCLRE1C variant and V-gene and J-gene trimming of TCR beta chains was found in a later genetic analysis and replicated in an independent cohort.

V and J are trimmed by 6 bases and 1 base, and the gene matches miss 8 bases of the junction. In the germline V gene (reference sequence), CDR1 corresponds to MNHNY and CDR2 to SVGAGI. Including the terminal cysteine and phenylalanine, the CDR3 comprises 16 residues. The CDR3 DNA has 48 bases and is translated from base 1. The cohort consisted of 666 healthy bone marrow donors. At the time of sampling, all cohort members were nominally healthy, though unrecorded immune exposures were likely present. The donor was CMV seronegative and belonged to the group of approximately 320 seronegative cohort members. Each donor provided a peripheral blood sample, and peripheral blood mononuclear cells were used for TCR beta sequencing. Genomic DNA was extracted from the blood cell samples with the Qiagen DNeasy Blood Extraction Kit.

The clonotype was recovered from a young woman in good health and CMV-seronegative. Sequenced material: PBMCs. This receptor chain uses TRBV6-6 and TRBJ1-1, and TRBD1 matches 10 of the central bases. The CDR3 region reads CASRNPGQGTNTEAFF. In nucleotides, the sequence is TGTGCCAGCAGAAACCCGGGACAGGGGACGAACACTGAAGCTTTCTTT.